This T cell receptor beta chain was captured by sequencing in a study of cytomegalovirus exposure and HLA in healthy donors. Findings of the study overall: Most TCR beta V segments were productive about 87% or about 30% of the time in an earlier analysis.

Details on this clone: The antigen is not known.

The CDR3 is 15 residues long. The J segment lost 2 bases and the V segment lost 5 bases, leaving 7 bases of the junction unmatched. PCR primers comprised 60 Vbeta and 13 Jbeta primers. Clones were sequenced by immunoSEQ multiplex PCR, and TCRdb holds only the in-frame ones, with some missing. The profile shows 70,000 to 95,000 clones, around 75% of them singletons. This clonotype originated in a woman aged 40 to 49 in good health and CMV-seropositive. The chain is built from TRBV6-7 and TRBJ1-1, with 8 bases identical to TRBD1. TRBV6-7 belongs to the ORF category, with a function that is uncertain. The sequenced sample was PBMCs. CDR3 nucleotides: TGTGCCAGCAGTCCGGGGACAGGAAAAAACACTGAAGCTTTCTTT. Translation gives CASSPGTGKNTEAFF.